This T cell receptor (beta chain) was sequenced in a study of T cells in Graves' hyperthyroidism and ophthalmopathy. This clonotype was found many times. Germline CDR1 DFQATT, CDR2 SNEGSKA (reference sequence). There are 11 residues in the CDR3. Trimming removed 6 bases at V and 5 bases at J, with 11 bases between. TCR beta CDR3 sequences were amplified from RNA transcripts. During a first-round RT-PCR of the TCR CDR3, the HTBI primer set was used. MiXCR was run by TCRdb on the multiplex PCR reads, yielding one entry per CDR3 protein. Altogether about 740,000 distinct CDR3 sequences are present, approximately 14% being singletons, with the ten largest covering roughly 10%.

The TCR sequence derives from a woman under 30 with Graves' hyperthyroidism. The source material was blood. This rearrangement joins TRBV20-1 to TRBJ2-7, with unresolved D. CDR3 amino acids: CSAEGTNEQYF. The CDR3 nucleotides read TGCAGTGCCGAAGGCACCAACGAGCAGTACTTC.